The following is a T cell receptor (beta chain) sequence with its context. The antigen it recognizes is unknown. Nothing much larger sits one base from this clone, and base qualities are not available. The data were obtained in a study of blood T cell repertoires in COVID-19 (dated by TCRdb to about 2020). As for the study more broadly: Samples from collaborators originated in the United States, Italy and Spain and spanned both the acute and convalescent phases of COVID-19. The prospective study material was composed of cDNA or gDNA derived from T cells, B-cell-depleted T cells, or PBMCs. Deeply sampled blood TCRbeta repertoires from subjects exposed to, actively infected with, or recovered from COVID-19 were included in the dataset. The repertoires were made available in a free public database intended to serve as a resource for research on the immune response to SARS-CoV-2. Samples came from the ongoing ImmuneRACE study (first 160 participants) plus 1,254 subjects from 6 global collaborators. Nearly every sample came with metadata listing a de-identified subject ID, COVID-19 status, age in years and sex. Where available, HLA class I and class II types were obtained from metadata supplied by the sample provider rather than from assay-based typing.

A second Seattle source provided samples from volunteer blood donors who had recovered from COVID-19. Whole blood was collected in K2EDTA tubes by collaborating institutions according to the institutions' own protocols. For TCRbeta analysis, collaborator samples were shipped as frozen whole blood, as isolated PBMCs, or as DNA extracted from either sample type. TCRbeta CDR3 regions were amplified from genomic DNA using the immunoSEQ Assay, a bias-controlled multiplex PCR. Under the source paper's analysis protocol: Within the assay, amplification of reference gene primers was used to estimate how many nucleated cells each sample contained. To quantify the absolute abundance of each unique TCRbeta CDR3 rearrangement, sequence reads were collapsed and filtered. Productive Simpson clonality was computed per sample as the square root of Simpson's diversity index over productive rearrangements. Here the immuneACCESS table is served through TCRdb, limited to in-frame sequences with V and J called. Missing clones are a known gap in these copies; in checked studies unresolved V genes cover under half, and the rest lacks a known reason. From that table come the V and J calls and clone size; the DNA was used to work out D and trimming. The sample table lists some 270,000 clones, 75% to 90% of them with a count of one. 4.6% of the sample rests with the top ten.

Broad study findings and their caveats: How much clinical and demographic metadata was included differed by source and by participant, and the metadata was provided uncurated.

The CDR3 holds 16 amino acids from the cysteine to the phenylalanine. Left in the record is the CDR3 DNA by itself, 48 bases read in frame from the first base. The V and J ends are trimmed by 5 bases and 2 bases, leaving 16 bases between them. CDR1 and CDR2 are drawn from the germline V gene (reference sequence): LNHDA, SQIVND. This chain joins TRBV19 to TRBJ1-5, with a tentative D gene TRBD1 over 5 matching bases. This TCR was recovered from a woman between 40 and 55 years old who had recovered from COVID-19. The sequenced sample consisted of peripheral blood. The CDR3 amino acid sequence is: CASSYRRTGGNQPQHF. The DNA sequence is TGTGCCAGTAGTTACAGACGGACGGGGGGCAATCAGCCCCAGCATTTT.